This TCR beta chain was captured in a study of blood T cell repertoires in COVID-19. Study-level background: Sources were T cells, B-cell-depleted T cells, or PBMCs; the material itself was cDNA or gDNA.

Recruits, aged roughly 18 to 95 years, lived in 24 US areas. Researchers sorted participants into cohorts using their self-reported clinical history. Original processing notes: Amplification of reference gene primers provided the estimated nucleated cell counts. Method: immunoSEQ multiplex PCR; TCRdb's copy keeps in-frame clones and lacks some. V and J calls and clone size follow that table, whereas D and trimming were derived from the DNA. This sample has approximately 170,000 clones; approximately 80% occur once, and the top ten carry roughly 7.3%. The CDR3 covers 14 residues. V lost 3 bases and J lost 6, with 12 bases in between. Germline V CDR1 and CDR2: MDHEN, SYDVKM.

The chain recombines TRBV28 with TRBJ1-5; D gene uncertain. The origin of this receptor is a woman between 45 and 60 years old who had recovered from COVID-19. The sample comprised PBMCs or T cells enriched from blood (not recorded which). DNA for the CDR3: TGTGCCAGCAGTTTGGGCCTCTTGACTCAGCCCCAGCATTTT. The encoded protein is CASSLGLLTQPQHF.